This TCR beta chain was profiled in a study of cytomegalovirus exposure and HLA in healthy donors. This CDR3 spans 15 amino acids. Looked up from germline, CDR1 is SGHNT and CDR2 is YYREEE (reference sequence). The V gene lost 4 bases and the J gene lost 6 bases, with 19 bases spanning the gap. General study findings and limits: In a later analysis, TCR beta V- and J-gene trimming was associated with a missense DCLRE1C variant. Specificity of three CMV-associated chains for CMV antigens was verified in vitro. There were some V segments, including TRBV6-2 and TRBV6-3, excluded as indistinguishable.

Concerning this clone: Its antigen is unidentified.

The PCR made use of 60 Vbeta and 13 Jbeta primers. TCRdb's copy holds only in-frame clones and misses some; the assay was immunoSEQ multiplex PCR. The profile covers 150,000 to 200,000 clones, with roughly 77% appearing a single time and roughly 1.4% taken by the ten largest. The clonotype comes from a woman aged 45 to 65 in good health and CMV-seronegative. Sequenced sample: PBMCs. This sequence joins TRBV5-4 and TRBJ1-2; D perhaps matches TRBD1 (5 bases). The CDR3 region is CASSPAPSGGNGYTF. The CDR3 coding sequence is TGTGCCAGCAGCCCCGCCCCATCCGGGGGGAATGGCTACACCTTC.